The 3 T cell receptor beta chains below all came from one sample that was sequenced in a study of technical replicates of blood from a few donors (TCRdb year 2017). The library was obtained by the immunoSEQ multiplex PCR assay. TCRdb took over this immuneACCESS table, retaining in-frame rearrangements with V and J assigned. Such tables are incomplete; in checked studies, under half of the missing clones stem from an unresolved V gene, and the remainder is unexplained. The sample table records approximately 82,000 clones; about 91% of these occur just once. The ten largest clones take up approximately 0.4% of the sample. The sample consisted of T cells isolated from PBMCs. The receptor set was obtained from a human donor in good health. Some clones in this sample may be carry-over from other donors' samples.

A remark on this clone: Germline and junction disagree at one end, which may indicate a read error. V is TRBV7-7 and J is TRBJ2-7; 8 nucleotides align to TRBD1. This CDR3 has 14 residues. Germline V gene sequence: CDR1 SSHAT, CDR2 FNYEAQ (reference sequence). CDR3 sequence reads: CASSPIQGGGEQYF. In DNA, the CDR3 is TGTGCTAGCAGCCCCATACAGGGGGGAGGCGAGCAGTACTTC.

The J gene is TRBJ2-7, the V gene TRBV2; tentatively, D is TRBD2 (6 bases). The CDR3 has 11 residues. Deletions cut 9 bases from V and 2 bases from J, with 8 bases between. From germline, CDR1 is SNHLY and CDR2 FYNNEI. The CDR3 loop is CASGGAYEQYF. DNA of the CDR3: TGTGCCAGTGGAGGGGCCTACGAGCAGTACTTC.

This chain joins TRBV7-9 and TRBJ2-7; D gene uncertain. V lost 1 base and J lost 0, with 4 bases in between. The CDR3 spans 13 residues. CDR1 and CDR2 (germline): SEHNR, FQNEAQ (reference sequence). Here the CDR3 reads CASSLDSSYEQYF. In DNA form, the CDR3 reads TGTGCCAGCAGCTTAGACAGCTCCTACGAGCAGTACTTC. The full variable domain, with the rest looked up from reference TRBV7-9 and TRBJ2-7, is DTGVSQNPRHKITKRGQNVTFRCDPISEHNRLYWYRQTLGQGPEFLTYFQNEAQLEKSRLLSDRFSAERPKGSFSTLEIQRTEQGDSAMYLCASSLDSSYEQYFGPGTRLTVT.